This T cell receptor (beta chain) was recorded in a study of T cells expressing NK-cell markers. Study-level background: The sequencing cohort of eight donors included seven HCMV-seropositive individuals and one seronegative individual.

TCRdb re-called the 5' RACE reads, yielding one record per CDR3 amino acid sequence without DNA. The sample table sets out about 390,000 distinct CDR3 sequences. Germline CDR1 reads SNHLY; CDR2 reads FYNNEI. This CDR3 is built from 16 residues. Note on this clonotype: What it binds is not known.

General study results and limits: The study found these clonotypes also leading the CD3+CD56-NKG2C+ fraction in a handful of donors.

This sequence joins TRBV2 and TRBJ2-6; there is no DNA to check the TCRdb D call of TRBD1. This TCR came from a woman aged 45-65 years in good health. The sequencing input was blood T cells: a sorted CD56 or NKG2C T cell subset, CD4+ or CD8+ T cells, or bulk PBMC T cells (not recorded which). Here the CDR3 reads CASSVVGHSGANVLTF. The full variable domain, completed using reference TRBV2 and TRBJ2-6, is EPEVTQTPSHQVTQMGQEVILRCVPISNHLYFYWYRQILGQKVEFLVSFYNNEISEKSEIFDDQFSVERPDGSNFTLKIRSTKLEDSAMYFCASSVVGHSGANVLTFGAGSRLTVL.